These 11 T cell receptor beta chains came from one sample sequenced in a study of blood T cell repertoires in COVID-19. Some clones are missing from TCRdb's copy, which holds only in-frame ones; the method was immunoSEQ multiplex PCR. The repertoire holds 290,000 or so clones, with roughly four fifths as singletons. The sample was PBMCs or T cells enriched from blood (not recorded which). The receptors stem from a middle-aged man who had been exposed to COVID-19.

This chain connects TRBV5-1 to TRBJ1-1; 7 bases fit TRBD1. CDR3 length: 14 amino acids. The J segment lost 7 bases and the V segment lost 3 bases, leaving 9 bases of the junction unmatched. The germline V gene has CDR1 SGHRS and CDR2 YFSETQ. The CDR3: CASSSLDRAGEAFF. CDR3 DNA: TGCGCCAGCAGCTCACTCGACAGGGCGGGTGAAGCTTTCTTT. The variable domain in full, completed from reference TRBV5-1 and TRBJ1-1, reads KAGVTQTPRYLIKTRGQQVTLSCSPISGHRSVSWYQQTPGQGLQFLFEYFSETQRNKGNFPGRFSGRQFSNSRSEMNVSTLELGDSALYLCASSSLDRAGEAFFGQGTRLTVV.

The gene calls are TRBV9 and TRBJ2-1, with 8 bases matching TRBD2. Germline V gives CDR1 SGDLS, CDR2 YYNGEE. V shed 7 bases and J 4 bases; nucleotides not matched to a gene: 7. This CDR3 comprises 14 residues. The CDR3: CASGSSGGYNEQFF. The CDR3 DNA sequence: TGTGCCAGCGGATCCAGCGGGGGATACAATGAGCAGTTCTTC.

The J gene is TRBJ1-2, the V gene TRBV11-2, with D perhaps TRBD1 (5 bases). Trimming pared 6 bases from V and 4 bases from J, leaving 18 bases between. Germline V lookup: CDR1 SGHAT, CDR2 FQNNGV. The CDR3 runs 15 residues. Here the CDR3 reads CASRLTTALVYGYTF. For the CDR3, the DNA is TGTGCCAGCAGACTGACGACAGCTTTAGTCTATGGCTACACCTTC.

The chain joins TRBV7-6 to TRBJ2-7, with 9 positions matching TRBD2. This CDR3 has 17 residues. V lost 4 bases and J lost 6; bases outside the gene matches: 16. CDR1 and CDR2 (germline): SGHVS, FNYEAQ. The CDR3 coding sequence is TGTGCCAGCAGCTATCGGGTGGGGGCTAGCGGGACTTCCGAGCAGTACTTC. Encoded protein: CASSYRVGASGTSEQYF.

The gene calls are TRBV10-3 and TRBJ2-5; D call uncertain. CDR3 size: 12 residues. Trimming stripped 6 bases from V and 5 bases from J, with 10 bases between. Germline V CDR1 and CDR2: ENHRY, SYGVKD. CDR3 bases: TGTGCCATCAGGACGACCGGGGAGACCCAGTACTTC. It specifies CAIRTTGETQYF.

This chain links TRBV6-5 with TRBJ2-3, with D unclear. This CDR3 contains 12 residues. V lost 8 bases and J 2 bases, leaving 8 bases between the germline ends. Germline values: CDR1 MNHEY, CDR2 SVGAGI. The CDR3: CASPGSTDTQYF. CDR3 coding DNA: TGTGCCAGCCCCGGTTCCACAGATACGCAGTATTTT.

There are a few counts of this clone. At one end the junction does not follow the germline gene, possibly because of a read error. The CDR3 loop reads CASREGQDGGQDTQYF. The DNA of the CDR3 is TGTGCCAGCAGGGAAGGACAGGACGGGGGGCAGGATACGCAGTATTTT. This chain joins TRBV2 and TRBJ2-3; D is tentatively TRBD1 or TRBD2 (7 bases each). The CDR3 length is 16 residues. Looked up from germline, CDR1 is SNHLY and CDR2 is FYNNEI.

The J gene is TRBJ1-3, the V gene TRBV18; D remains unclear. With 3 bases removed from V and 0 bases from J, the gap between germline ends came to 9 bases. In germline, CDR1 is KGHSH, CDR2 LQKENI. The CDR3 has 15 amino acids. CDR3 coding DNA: TGTGCCAGCTCACCGGGCGCACCCTCTGGAAACACCATATATTTT. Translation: CASSPGAPSGNTIYF.

The CDR3 loop reads CASSLGTSGTGELFF. In nucleotides, the CDR3 is TGTGCCAGCAGCTTAGGGACTAGCGGCACCGGGGAGCTGTTTTTT. The V call is TRBV7-8, the J call TRBJ2-2, with 10 bases identical to TRBD2. The ends lost 1 base at V and 4 bases at J; junction bases unmatched: 0. This CDR3 contains 15 residues. Germline V CDR1 and CDR2: SGHVS, FQNEAQ.

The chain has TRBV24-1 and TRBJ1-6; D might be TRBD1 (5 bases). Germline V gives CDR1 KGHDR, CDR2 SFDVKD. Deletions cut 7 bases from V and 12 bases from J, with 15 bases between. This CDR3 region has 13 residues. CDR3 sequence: CATRAEVGGPLHF. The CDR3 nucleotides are TGTGCCACCAGGGCCGAGGTGGGGGGACCCCTCCACTTT.

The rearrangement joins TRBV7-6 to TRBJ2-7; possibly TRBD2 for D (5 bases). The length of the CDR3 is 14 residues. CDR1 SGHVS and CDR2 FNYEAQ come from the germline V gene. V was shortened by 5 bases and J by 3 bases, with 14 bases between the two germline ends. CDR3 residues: CASSTRMSGYEQYF. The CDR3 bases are TGTGCCAGCAGCACCCGTATGAGCGGCTACGAGCAGTACTTC.